The 23 T cell receptor beta chains listed next were all sequenced from one sample in a study of T cell clonotyping in hematopoietic cell transplantation. TCRdb's table, derived via immunoSEQ multiplex PCR, lists solely in-frame clones and lacks some. The table records tens of thousands of clones, 60% to 80% of them present only once. Specified time point: recipient sample about 28 days before transplant, after cytoreduction. The sequenced sample was peripheral blood mononuclear cells, obtained before stem cell transplant. The receptors here all came from a man aged 45 to 65 with myelodysplastic syndrome. Some clones in this sample may be carry-over from other donors' samples.

The chain uses TRBV27 and TRBJ2-7; 9 nucleotides match TRBD1. Germline loops: CDR1 MNHEY, CDR2 SMNVEV (reference sequence). J gave up 7 bases and V 2 bases, and 3 bases lay outside the gene matches. This CDR3 has 13 amino acids. CDR3 nucleotide sequence: TGTGCCAGCAGTTTAGACAGGGGGAGGGAGCAGTACTTC. Amino acids: CASSLDRGREQYF.

This clone was counted a single time. This chain connects TRBV29-1 to TRBJ2-7; the D gene is possibly TRBD1 (5 bases). CDR1 is SQVTM, CDR2 ANQGSEA, per germline. V gave up 4 bases and J gave up 6 bases, with 16 bases separating them. The CDR3 contains 13 residues. CDR3 bases: TGCAGCGTTGGGGGCAGGGAAATTGGCGAGCAGTACTTC. Protein product: CSVGGREIGEQYF.

The rearrangement joins TRBV13 to TRBJ1-3; D unclear. The V gene's germline CDR1 is PRHDT and CDR2 FYEKMQ (reference sequence). V lost 0 bases and J 3 bases, leaving 15 bases between the germline ends. This CDR3 spans 17 amino acids. CDR3 in amino acids: CASSLGRWELDGNTIYF. In nucleotides, the CDR3 is TGTGCCAGCAGCTTAGGCCGGTGGGAGCTTGATGGAAACACCATATATTTT.

This chain joins TRBV9 and TRBJ2-2; perhaps TRBD2 as D (7 bases). The CDR3 has 19 residues. Looked up from germline, CDR1 is SGDLS and CDR2 is YYNGEE. Trimming stripped 5 bases from V and 0 bases from J, with 23 bases between. CDR3 coding DNA: TGTGCCAGCAGAGACATCGTAGGGGGGGAGCCTTCGAACACCGGGGAGCTGTTTTTT. Protein product: CASRDIVGGEPSNTGELFF.

The J gene is TRBJ1-2, the V gene TRBV6-6; unclear D gene. The V gene's germline CDR1 is MNHNY and CDR2 SVGAGI (reference sequence). CDR3 length: 12 amino acids. Between the trimmed V and J ends, which lost 4 bases and 8 bases, there was a span of 11 bases. The CDR3 loop reads CASSLSRQGYTF. The CDR3 DNA sequence: TGTGCCAGCAGTTTGTCCAGGCAGGGCTACACCTTC.

The chain links TRBV29-1 to TRBJ2-7; tentatively, D is TRBD1 or TRBD2 (7 bases each). V shed 2 bases and J shed 4 bases, with 12 bases lying between them. The CDR3 totals 13 residues. Germline CDR1 is SQVTM and CDR2 is ANQGSEA. The CDR3 region is CSVESQGGYEQYF. The CDR3 coding sequence is TGCAGCGTTGAATCGCAGGGGGGGTACGAGCAGTACTTC.

This clone has just a few counts. The CDR3 here is CAWTEGQTYEQYF. The DNA of the CDR3 is TGTGCCTGGACCGAGGGACAGACCTACGAGCAGTACTTC. This chain links TRBV30 with TRBJ2-7; TRBD1 matches 7 bases. Germline values: CDR1 GTSNPN, CDR2 SVGIG (reference sequence). The CDR3 runs 13 residues. J gave up 2 bases and V 4 bases, and 5 bases lay outside the gene matches. Drawing the rest from reference TRBV30 and TRBJ2-7, the complete variable domain is SQTIHQWPATLVQPVGSPLSLECTVEGTSNPNLYWYRQAAGRGLQLLFYSVGIGQISSEVPQNLSASRPQDRQFILSSKKLLLSDSGFYLCAWTEGQTYEQYFGPGTRLTVT.

The chain links TRBV29-1 to TRBJ1-2; TRBD1 aligns across 8 bases. The CDR3 sequence is 12 residues long. Germline values: CDR1 SQVTM, CDR2 ANQGSEA. Trimming at V came to 7 bases and at J to 3 bases, leaving 4 bases not matched to a gene. The CDR3: CSAKGQDYGYTF. The CDR3 DNA sequence: TGCAGCGCCAAGGGACAGGACTATGGCTACACCTTC.

This sequence joins TRBV28 and TRBJ1-5, with TRBD1 identical over 11 bases. CDR3 length: 15 amino acids. The germline gives CDR1 MDHEN, CDR2 SYDVKM. Trimming cost V 6 bases and J 3 bases; bases outside gene matches: 4. Here the CDR3 reads CASRAGQGDNQPQHF. The CDR3 DNA is TGTGCCAGCAGGGCGGGACAGGGGGACAATCAGCCCCAGCATTTT. The whole variable domain, filled in from reference TRBV28 and TRBJ1-5, reads DVKVTQSSRYLVKRTGEKVFLECVQDMDHENMFWYRQDPGLGLRLIYFSYDVKMKEKGDIPEGYSVSREKKERFSLILESASTNQTSMYLCASRAGQGDNQPQHFGDGTRLSIL.

The V and J genes are TRBV5-6 and TRBJ2-7; maybe TRBD2 (6 bases). Germline V lookup: CDR1 SGHDT, CDR2 YYEEEE. This CDR3 has 12 amino acids. Between the trimmed V and J ends, which lost 2 bases and 6 bases, there was a span of 9 bases. CDR3 in DNA: TGTGCCAGCAGCTTAGGAGCGGGCGAGCAGTACTTC. It specifies CASSLGAGEQYF.

The chain is built from TRBV5-4 and TRBJ2-5; D unresolved. The CDR3 contains 14 residues. V lost 3 bases, J lost 3 bases, and 12 bases lay in between. The germline V gene encodes CDR1 SGHNT and CDR2 YYREEE (reference sequence). As DNA, the CDR3 is TGTGCCAGCAGCTCCGTAGGAGAAGAAGAGACCCAGTACTTC. It encodes CASSSVGEEETQYF.

This rearrangement joins TRBV28 to TRBJ2-2; TRBD2 is a possible D gene (6 bases). Trimming cost V 8 bases and J 5 bases, with 15 bases left between them. The CDR3 runs to 14 residues. CDR1 is MDHEN and CDR2 is SYDVKM in the germline V gene. The CDR3 DNA reads TGTGCCAGCGGGCCGGGGGAAGGGACCGGGGAGCTGTTTTTT. It specifies CASGPGEGTGELFF.

The rearrangement joins TRBV7-2 to TRBJ2-3; TRBD2 matches 9 bases. This CDR3 region has 16 residues. Trimming took 5 bases from V and 2 from J; bases not matched to a gene: 8. Per germline, CDR1 SGHTA and CDR2 FQGNSA. The CDR3 bases are TGTGCCAGCAGCACTCAGACTAGCGGCACCACAGATACGCAGTATTTT. It codes for CASSTQTSGTTDTQYF.

The rearrangement links TRBV19 to TRBJ1-5; a weak D match, TRBD1 (6 bases). Germline V gives CDR1 LNHDA, CDR2 SQIVND (reference sequence). The CDR3 consists of 15 residues. Trimming took 11 bases from V and 0 from J, leaving 17 bases between them. In nucleotides, the CDR3 is TGTGCCTCAACCGGACAGTCTAATAGCAATCAGCCCCAGCATTTT. Amino acid sequence: CASTGQSNSNQPQHF.

The rearrangement uses TRBV29-1 and TRBJ2-2; a weak D match, TRBD1 (5 bases). Germline loops: CDR1 SQVTM, CDR2 ANQGSEA. The CDR3 length is 15 residues. Between the trimmed V and J ends, which lost 4 bases and 0 bases, there was a span of 12 bases. CDR3 region: CSVGLGRTNTGELFF. CDR3 nucleotide sequence: TGCAGCGTTGGGTTGGGGCGGACGAACACCGGGGAGCTGTTTTTT.

The rearrangement uses TRBV28 and TRBJ1-1, with a tentative D call TRBD1 (5 bases). The germline V gene encodes CDR1 MDHEN and CDR2 SYDVKM. The CDR3 consists of 11 residues. Trimming removed 11 bases from V and 4 bases from J, with 11 bases in between. CDR3 sequence (DNA): TGTGCCCTTCGGGGGGGCACTGAAGCTTTCTTT. It codes for CALRGGTEAFF.

This clone was recorded a few times. The CDR3 loop reads CAAGFRGDQPQHF. CDR3 DNA: TGTGCCGCTGGTTTCAGGGGTGATCAGCCCCAGCATTTT. The chain uses TRBV10-3 and TRBJ1-5; D might be TRBD1 (6 bases). This CDR3 has 13 residues. V was shortened by 11 bases and J by 5 bases, with 16 bases between the two germline ends. Germline-derived CDR1 and CDR2 are ENHRY and SYGVKD.

The J gene is TRBJ1-5, the V gene TRBV28, with D possibly being TRBD1 (5 bases). The germline V and J ends were trimmed by 1 base and 2 bases, with 6 bases remaining between them. CDR1 is MDHEN, CDR2 SYDVKM, per germline. The CDR3 has 14 residues. CDR3 DNA: TGTGCCAGCAGTTTATTGGGGGGCAATCAGCCCCAGCATTTT. Translated: CASSLLGGNQPQHF.

This clone appeared a single time. CDR3 sequence (DNA): TGTGCCTGGAGTGTAGGAGGGTCGGAGGGGAGTGAGCAGTACTTC. Encoded protein: CAWSVGGSEGSEQYF. V is TRBV30 and J is TRBJ2-7, with D perhaps matching TRBD2 (6 bases). There are 15 residues in the CDR3. CDR1 and CDR2 from the germline V gene are GTSNPN and SVGIG (reference sequence). The V end lost 0 bases, the J end lost 7 bases, and 19 bases lay between the germline ends.

This clone came up a few times. V and J are TRBV7-8 and TRBJ2-1, with D perhaps matching TRBD2 (7 bases). CDR3 length: 17 residues. Germline values: CDR1 SGHVS, CDR2 FQNEAQ. Trimming left V 2 bases short and J 2 bases short, with 16 bases between. CDR3 in amino acids: CASSLQGREGPYNEQFF. In DNA form, the CDR3 reads TGTGCCAGCAGCTTACAGGGGAGGGAGGGCCCCTACAATGAGCAGTTCTTC. The full variable domain, completed using reference TRBV7-8 and TRBJ2-1, is GAGVSQSPRYKVAKRGQDVALRCDPISGHVSLFWYQQALGQGPEFLTYFQNEAQLDKSGLPSDRFFAERPEGSVSTLKIQRTQQEDSAVYLCASSLQGREGPYNEQFFGPGTRLTVL.

Only a few counts were recorded for this clone. Germline is not matched at one junction end, which may reflect a read error. The DNA for the CDR3 is TGCAGCGATTCCGGGGACAGAGGATTT. This codes for CSDSGDRGF. V is TRBV29-1 and J is TRBJ1-1; 7 bases agree with TRBD1. CDR1 and CDR2 from the germline V gene are SQVTM and ANQGSEA. The CDR3 runs to 9 residues.

The V call is TRBV7-2, the J call TRBJ2-7; 7 bases match TRBD2. V shed 5 bases and J 0 bases; nucleotides not matched to a gene: 16. Germline CDR1 is SGHTA and CDR2 is FQGNSA. The CDR3 consists of 18 residues. In nucleotides, the CDR3 is TGTGCCAGCAGCCTCACGGGCGGGAGTTTGGAAATCTCCTACGAGCAGTACTTC. Its translation: CASSLTGGSLEISYEQYF.

The chain links TRBV9 to TRBJ1-1, with D perhaps TRBD1 (6 bases). The CDR3 extends over 14 amino acids. Trimming shortened V by 4 bases and J by 1 base, and 11 bases separated the two germline ends. The germline V gene has CDR1 SGDLS and CDR2 YYNGEE. CDR3 DNA: TGTGCCAGCAGCACTTACAGGGAGAACACTGAAGCTTTCTTT. The encoded protein is CASSTYRENTEAFF.